Listed below are T cell receptor beta chains from one sample, sequenced in a study of T-cell reconstitution after alpha-beta-depleted transplantation in children. Using its own MiXCR run on the PCR reads, TCRdb lists one record per CDR3 protein. Among about 610,000 distinct CDR3 sequences listed, about 10% were seen once. This specimen was PBMCs from the stem cell graft donor, taken from the stem cell graft. Every receptor here comes from a human donor who donated a stem cell graft to a child with acute myeloid leukemia. CDR3s include the opening cysteine and the closing phenylalanine or tryptophan. The order of the fields is clone size, J gene, V gene, D gene, CDR3 protein, CDR3 DNA. The D gene is left open where the match is weak. A row's size may be missing; if present it is once, few, many or a size class.

abundance: .
j_gene: TRBJ1-2
v_gene: TRBV2
d_gene: .
CDR3aa: CASRSTAPGGYTF
CDR3nt: TGTGCCAGCAGGTCTACAGCCCCGGGGGGCTACACCTTC

abundance: few
j_gene: TRBJ1-5
v_gene: TRBV5-1
d_gene: TRBD1
CDR3aa: CASSLVPGGEQPQHF
CDR3nt: TGCGCCAGCAGCTTGGTGCCAGGGGGCGAGCAGCCCCAGCATTTT

abundance: few
j_gene: TRBJ1-5
v_gene: TRBV28
d_gene: .
CDR3aa: CASTYRAPRQPQHF
CDR3nt: TGTGCCAGCACCTACAGGGCGCCGAGACAGCCCCAGCATTTT

abundance: many
j_gene: TRBJ2-2
v_gene: TRBV5-1
d_gene: .
CDR3aa: CASKRQPGTGELFF
CDR3nt: TGCGCCAGCAAGCGACAGCCTGGCACCGGGGAGCTGTTTTTT

abundance: many
j_gene: TRBJ2-2
v_gene: TRBV28
d_gene: .
CDR3aa: CASSPSGVTGELFF
CDR3nt: TGTGCCAGCAGCCCGTCGGGGGTCACCGGGGAGCTGTTTTTT

abundance: .
j_gene: TRBJ2-7
v_gene: TRBV27
d_gene: .
CDR3aa: CASSTRDPLYEQYF
CDR3nt: TGTGCCAGCAGTACCCGGGACCCGCTCTACGAGCAGTACTTC

abundance: many
j_gene: TRBJ2-7
v_gene: TRBV29-1
d_gene: .
CDR3aa: CSVGEGYEQYF
CDR3nt: TGCAGCGTTGGTGAGGGGTACGAGCAGTACTTC

abundance: few
j_gene: TRBJ2-5
v_gene: TRBV7-9
d_gene: .
CDR3aa: CASSLEFTGHRETQYF
CDR3nt: TGTGCCAGCAGCTTAGAATTCACGGGACATAGAGAGACCCAGTACTTC

abundance: few
j_gene: TRBJ1-1
v_gene: TRBV11-2
d_gene: .
CDR3aa: CASSIRAMNTEAFF
CDR3nt: TGTGCCAGCAGCATCAGGGCGATGAACACTGAAGCTTTCTTT

abundance: .
j_gene: TRBJ2-1
v_gene: TRBV29-1
d_gene: .
CDR3aa: CSGGFQYSYNEQFF
CDR3nt: TGCAGCGGAGGATTTCAATACTCCTACAATGAGCAGTTCTTC

abundance: many
j_gene: TRBJ1-1
v_gene: TRBV7-2
d_gene: TRBD1
CDR3aa: CASSLDRTGGTEAFF
CDR3nt: TGTGCCAGCAGCTTAGACAGGACAGGGGGCACTGAAGCTTTCTTT

abundance: few
j_gene: TRBJ2-3
v_gene: TRBV5-1
d_gene: TRBD2
CDR3aa: CASSLATSGSITDTQYF
CDR3nt: TGCGCCAGCAGCTTGGCGACTAGCGGGAGTATCACAGATACGCAGTATTTT

abundance: many
j_gene: TRBJ1-1
v_gene: TRBV28
d_gene: .
CDR3aa: CASSLFGLEDTEAFF
CDR3nt: TGTGCCAGCAGTTTATTCGGGTTGGAAGACACTGAAGCTTTCTTT

abundance: many
j_gene: TRBJ2-3
v_gene: TRBV29-1
d_gene: .
CDR3aa: CSVFGRGGTDTQYF
CDR3nt: TGCAGCGTTTTTGGCAGGGGAGGGACGGATACGCAGTATTTT

abundance: .
j_gene: TRBJ2-7
v_gene: TRBV6-5
d_gene: TRBD1
CDR3aa: CASSSHQGAQEQYF
CDR3nt: TGTGCCAGCAGTTCACACCAGGGGGCGCAAGAGCAGTACTTC

abundance: few
j_gene: TRBJ2-3
v_gene: TRBV28
d_gene: TRBD2
CDR3aa: CASLIGSSGRLTDTQYF
CDR3nt: TGTGCCAGCCTAATCGGATCTAGCGGGAGGCTGACAGATACGCAGTATTTT

abundance: many
j_gene: TRBJ1-1
v_gene: TRBV12-3/TRBV12-4
d_gene: .
CDR3aa: CASIFGEPNTEAFF
CDR3nt: TGTGCCAGCATCTTCGGGGAGCCGAACACTGAAGCTTTCTTT

abundance: many
j_gene: TRBJ2-1
v_gene: TRBV6-2/TRBV6-3
d_gene: TRBD2
CDR3aa: CASSRQVTSGTEQFF
CDR3nt: TGTGCCAGCAGCCGACAGGTGACTAGCGGGACTGAGCAGTTCTTC

abundance: many
j_gene: TRBJ1-6
v_gene: TRBV20-1
d_gene: .
CDR3aa: CSARDPSAEGNSPLHF
CDR3nt: TGCAGTGCTAGAGATCCTTCGGCAGAGGGGAATTCACCCCTCCACTTT

abundance: many
j_gene: TRBJ2-7
v_gene: TRBV7-2
d_gene: .
CDR3aa: CASNHGLANYEQYF
CDR3nt: TGTGCCAGCAACCACGGCCTAGCGAACTACGAGCAGTACTTC

abundance: few
j_gene: TRBJ1-1
v_gene: TRBV5-1
d_gene: .
CDR3aa: CASSLDGQFHAFF
CDR3nt: TGCGCCAGCAGCTTGGACGGACAGTTTCACGCTTTCTTT

abundance: .
j_gene: TRBJ2-7
v_gene: TRBV27
d_gene: .
CDR3aa: CASSFSGPVYEQYF
CDR3nt: TGTGCCAGCAGCTTTTCGGGACCCGTCTACGAGCAGTACTTC

abundance: .
j_gene: TRBJ1-4
v_gene: TRBV20-1
d_gene: .
CDR3aa: CSARTGSGEKLFF
CDR3nt: TGCAGTGCCCGTACTGGGTCTGGGGAAAAACTGTTTTTT

abundance: many
j_gene: TRBJ2-5
v_gene: TRBV9
d_gene: .
CDR3aa: CASSAPGTRGETQYF
CDR3nt: TGTGCCAGCAGCGCCCCCGGGACAAGAGGGGAGACCCAGTACTTC

abundance: few
j_gene: TRBJ2-1
v_gene: TRBV20-1
d_gene: .
CDR3aa: CSARDFSSENDNEQFF
CDR3nt: TGCAGTGCTAGAGATTTTTCTAGCGAAAACGACAATGAGCAGTTCTTC

abundance: .
j_gene: TRBJ2-1
v_gene: TRBV5-1
d_gene: TRBD1
CDR3aa: CASSFSGTAISYNEQFF
CDR3nt: TGCGCCAGCAGCTTCTCCGGGACAGCAATCTCCTACAATGAGCAGTTCTTC

abundance: many
j_gene: TRBJ2-5
v_gene: TRBV7-2
d_gene: TRBD2
CDR3aa: CASSLVHSGVGETQYF
CDR3nt: TGTGCCAGCAGCTTAGTGCACAGCGGGGTTGGAGAGACCCAGTACTTC

abundance: many
j_gene: TRBJ2-5
v_gene: TRBV5-1
d_gene: .
CDR3aa: CASSLDSETQYF
CDR3nt: TGTGCCAGCAGCTTAGATTCGGAGACCCAGTACTTC

abundance: many
j_gene: TRBJ2-6
v_gene: TRBV5-1
d_gene: .
CDR3aa: CASSLTPLGANVLTF
CDR3nt: TGCGCCAGCAGCCTGACCCCGTTGGGGGCCAACGTCCTGACTTTC

abundance: .
j_gene: TRBJ2-7
v_gene: TRBV20-1
d_gene: TRBD2
CDR3aa: CSARTGGLLYEQYF
CDR3nt: TGCAGTGCTAGAACGGGAGGTTTATTGTACGAGCAGTACTTC

abundance: .
j_gene: TRBJ1-2
v_gene: TRBV4-3
d_gene: TRBD1
CDR3aa: CASTRTGGKNYGYTF
CDR3nt: TGCGCCAGCACCCGGACAGGGGGCAAAAACTATGGCTACACCTTC

abundance: .
j_gene: TRBJ2-3
v_gene: TRBV5-1
d_gene: .
CDR3aa: CASSLVRERDTQYF
CDR3nt: TGCGCCAGCAGCTTGGTGCGGGAAAGAGATACGCAGTATTTT

abundance: many
j_gene: TRBJ2-1
v_gene: TRBV9
d_gene: .
CDR3aa: CASSVEGSYNEQFF
CDR3nt: TGTGCCAGCAGCGTAGAGGGCAGTTACAATGAGCAGTTCTTC

abundance: many
j_gene: TRBJ2-1
v_gene: TRBV12-3/TRBV12-4
d_gene: .
CDR3aa: CASSLNWEQFF
CDR3nt: TGTGCCAGCAGTCTGAATTGGGAGCAGTTCTTC

abundance: few
j_gene: TRBJ2-7
v_gene: TRBV6-1
d_gene: TRBD2
CDR3aa: CASATGGPQEQYF
CDR3nt: TGTGCCAGCGCCACGGGGGGGCCCCAGGAGCAGTACTTC

abundance: many
j_gene: TRBJ2-2
v_gene: TRBV7-2
d_gene: TRBD2
CDR3aa: CASSLGAGGWNTGELFF
CDR3nt: TGTGCCAGCAGCTTAGGCGCGGGAGGGTGGAACACCGGGGAGCTGTTTTTT

abundance: few
j_gene: TRBJ2-2
v_gene: TRBV24-1
d_gene: .
CDR3aa: CATSDRGTTNTGELFF
CDR3nt: TGTGCCACCAGTGACCGCGGGACAACGAACACCGGGGAGCTGTTTTTT

abundance: many
j_gene: TRBJ1-5
v_gene: TRBV5-1
d_gene: .
CDR3aa: CASSFGDSNQPQHF
CDR3nt: TGCGCCAGCAGCTTTGGCGATAGCAATCAGCCCCAGCATTTT

abundance: many
j_gene: TRBJ1-4
v_gene: TRBV6-5
d_gene: .
CDR3aa: CASSYAPYMVPRSDEKLFF
CDR3nt: TGTGCCAGCAGTTACGCACCCTATATGGTCCCGAGGTCGGATGAAAAACTGTTTTTT

abundance: few
j_gene: TRBJ2-6
v_gene: TRBV7-9
d_gene: TRBD1
CDR3aa: CASSLPGQGTGANVLTF
CDR3nt: TGTGCCAGCAGCTTACCGGGACAGGGTACCGGGGCCAACGTCCTGACTTTC

abundance: many
j_gene: TRBJ2-3
v_gene: TRBV20-1
d_gene: TRBD2
CDR3aa: CSARPSGRGTDTQYF
CDR3nt: TGCAGTGCTAGACCCAGCGGGAGAGGGACAGATACGCAGTATTTT

abundance: .
j_gene: TRBJ1-5
v_gene: TRBV6-1
d_gene: .
CDR3aa: CASSGEYSNQPQHF
CDR3nt: TGTGCCAGCAGTGGGGAGTATAGCAATCAGCCCCAGCATTTT

abundance: .
j_gene: TRBJ1-6
v_gene: TRBV5-1
d_gene: .
CDR3aa: CASSLDEGSPLHF
CDR3nt: TGCGCCAGCAGCCTGGATGAGGGCTCACCCCTCCACTTT

abundance: many
j_gene: TRBJ2-7
v_gene: TRBV27
d_gene: TRBD1
CDR3aa: CARAVYKDEGQGGPTYEQYF
CDR3nt: TGTGCCAGAGCAGTTTATAAAGACGAAGGACAGGGAGGTCCCACCTACGAGCAGTACTTC

abundance: .
j_gene: TRBJ1-3
v_gene: TRBV20-1
d_gene: .
CDR3aa: CSASVSSGNTIYF
CDR3nt: TGCAGTGCTAGTGTGTCTTCTGGAAACACCATATATTTT

abundance: few
j_gene: TRBJ2-5
v_gene: TRBV27
d_gene: .
CDR3aa: CASSASALGTQYF
CDR3nt: TGTGCCAGCAGCGCTAGCGCCCTCGGGACCCAGTACTTC

abundance: many
j_gene: TRBJ2-6
v_gene: TRBV20-1
d_gene: TRBD2
CDR3aa: CSARERESSGANVLTF
CDR3nt: TGCAGTGCTAGAGAGCGGGAGAGCTCTGGGGCCAACGTCCTGACTTTC

abundance: many
j_gene: TRBJ2-7
v_gene: TRBV7-2
d_gene: .
CDR3aa: CASSLVWEANYEQYF
CDR3nt: TGTGCCAGCAGCTTAGTATGGGAGGCAAACTACGAGCAGTACTTC

abundance: many
j_gene: TRBJ1-5
v_gene: TRBV6-5
d_gene: TRBD1
CDR3aa: CASRAPGQGAEQPQHF
CDR3nt: TGTGCCAGCAGGGCACCGGGACAGGGGGCCGAGCAGCCCCAGCATTTT

abundance: .
j_gene: TRBJ2-3
v_gene: TRBV10-3
d_gene: .
CDR3aa: CAITPGVGGAGAPGQYF
CDR3nt: TGTGCCATCACCCCAGGCGTAGGAGGAGCCGGGGCCCCAGGGCAGTATTTT

abundance: few
j_gene: TRBJ2-7
v_gene: TRBV20-1
d_gene: TRBD2
CDR3aa: CSAPPTSGLSYEQYF
CDR3nt: TGCAGTGCCCCGCCGACTAGCGGCCTCTCCTACGAGCAGTACTTC

abundance: many
j_gene: TRBJ2-7
v_gene: TRBV12-3/TRBV12-4
d_gene: TRBD2
CDR3aa: CASSARTSGRTAYEQYF
CDR3nt: TGTGCCAGCAGTGCCCGGACTAGCGGGAGGACGGCCTACGAGCAGTACTTC

abundance: .
j_gene: TRBJ2-3
v_gene: TRBV7-2
d_gene: TRBD2
CDR3aa: CASSFSGTYTQYF
CDR3nt: TGTGCCAGCAGCTTTAGCGGGACGTATACGCAGTATTTT

abundance: many
j_gene: TRBJ2-1
v_gene: TRBV5-1
d_gene: .
CDR3aa: CASRDLASDEQFF
CDR3nt: TGCGCCAGCCGGGACCTGGCTTCGGATGAGCAGTTCTTC

abundance: few
j_gene: TRBJ2-5
v_gene: TRBV7-2
d_gene: TRBD2
CDR3aa: CASSLEASGSVETQYF
CDR3nt: TGTGCCAGCAGCTTGGAGGCTAGCGGGAGCGTAGAGACCCAGTACTTC

abundance: .
j_gene: TRBJ2-3
v_gene: TRBV12-3/TRBV12-4
d_gene: TRBD2
CDR3aa: CASRQRGSGASTDTQYF
CDR3nt: TGTGCCAGCCGCCAACGGGGTAGCGGGGCGAGCACAGATACGCAGTATTTT

abundance: .
j_gene: TRBJ1-2
v_gene: TRBV25-1
d_gene: TRBD1
CDR3aa: CASSPSGQPYGYTF
CDR3nt: TGTGCCAGCAGCCCCTCGGGACAGCCATATGGCTACACCTTC